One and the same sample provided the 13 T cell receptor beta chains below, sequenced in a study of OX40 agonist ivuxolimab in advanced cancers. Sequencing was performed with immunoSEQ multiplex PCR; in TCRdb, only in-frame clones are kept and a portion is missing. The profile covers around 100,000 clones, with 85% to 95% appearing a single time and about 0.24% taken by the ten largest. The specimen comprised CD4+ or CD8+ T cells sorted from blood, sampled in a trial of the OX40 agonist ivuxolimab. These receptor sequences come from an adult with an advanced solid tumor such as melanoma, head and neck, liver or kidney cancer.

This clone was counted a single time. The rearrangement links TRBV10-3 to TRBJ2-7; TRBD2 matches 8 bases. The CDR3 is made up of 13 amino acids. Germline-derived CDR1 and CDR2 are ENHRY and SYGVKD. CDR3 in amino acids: CASSAGGGYEQYV. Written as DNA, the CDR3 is TGTGCCAGCAGTGCGGGAGGAGGCTACGAGCAGTACGTC.

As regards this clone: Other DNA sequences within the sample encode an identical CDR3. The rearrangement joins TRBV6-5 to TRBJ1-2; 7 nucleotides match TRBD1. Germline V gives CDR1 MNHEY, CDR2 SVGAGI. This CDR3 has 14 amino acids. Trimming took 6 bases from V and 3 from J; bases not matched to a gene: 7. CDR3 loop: CASSRTGRDYGYTF. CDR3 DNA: TGTGCCAGCAGCCGGACAGGCAGGGACTATGGCTACACCTTC.

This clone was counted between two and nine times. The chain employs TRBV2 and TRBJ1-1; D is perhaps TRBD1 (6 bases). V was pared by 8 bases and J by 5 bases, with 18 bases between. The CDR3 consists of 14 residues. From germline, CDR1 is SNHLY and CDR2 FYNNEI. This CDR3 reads CASGDRTAKTEAFF. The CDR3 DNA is TGTGCCAGCGGAGACAGGACTGCCAAGACTGAAGCTTTCTTT.

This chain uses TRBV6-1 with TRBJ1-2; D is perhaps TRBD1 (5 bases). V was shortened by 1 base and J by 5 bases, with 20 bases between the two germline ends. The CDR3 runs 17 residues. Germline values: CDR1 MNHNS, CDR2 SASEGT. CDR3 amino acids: CASSEGIGGTEGYGYTF. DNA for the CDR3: TGTGCCAGCAGTGAAGGTATCGGGGGAACCGAGGGTTATGGCTACACCTTC.

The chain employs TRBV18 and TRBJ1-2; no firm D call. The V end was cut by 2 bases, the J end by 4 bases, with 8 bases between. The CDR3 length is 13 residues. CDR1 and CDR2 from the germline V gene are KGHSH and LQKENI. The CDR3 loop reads CASSPNRFYGYTF. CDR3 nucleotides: TGTGCCAGCTCACCAAACCGGTTCTATGGCTACACCTTC. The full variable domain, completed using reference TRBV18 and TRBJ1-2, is NAGVMQNPRHLVRRRGQEARLRCSPMKGHSHVYWYRQLPEEGLKFMVYLQKENIIDESGMPKERFSAEFPKEGPSILRIQQVVRGDSAAYFCASSPNRFYGYTFGSGTRLTVV.

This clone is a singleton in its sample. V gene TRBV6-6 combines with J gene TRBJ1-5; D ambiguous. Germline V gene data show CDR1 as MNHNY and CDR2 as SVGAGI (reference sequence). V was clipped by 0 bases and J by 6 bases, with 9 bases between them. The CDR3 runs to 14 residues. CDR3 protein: CASSYSRTFQPQHF. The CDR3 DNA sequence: TGTGCCAGCAGTTACTCCCGAACTTTTCAGCCCCAGCATTTT.

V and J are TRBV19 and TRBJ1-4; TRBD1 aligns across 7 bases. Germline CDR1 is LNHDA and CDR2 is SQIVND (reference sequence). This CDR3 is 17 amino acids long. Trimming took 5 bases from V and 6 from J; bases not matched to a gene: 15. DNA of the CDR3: TGTGCCAGTAGTCCCTCCGGGACAGTCAACGGGGATGAAAAACTGTTTTTT. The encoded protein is CASSPSGTVNGDEKLFF.

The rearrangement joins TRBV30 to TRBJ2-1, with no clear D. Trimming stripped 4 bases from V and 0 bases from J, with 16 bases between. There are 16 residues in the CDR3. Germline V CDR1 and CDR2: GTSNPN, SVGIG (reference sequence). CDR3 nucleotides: TGTGCCTGGACCAGCCCCCCAGCAGGCTCCTACAATGAGCAGTTCTTC. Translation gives CAWTSPPAGSYNEQFF.

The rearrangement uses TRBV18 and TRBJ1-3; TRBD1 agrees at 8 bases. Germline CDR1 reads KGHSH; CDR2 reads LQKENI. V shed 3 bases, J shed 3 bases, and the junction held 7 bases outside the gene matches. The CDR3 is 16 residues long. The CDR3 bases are TGTGCCAGCTCACCTTGGACAGGGTTGGATGGAAACACCATATATTTT. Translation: CASSPWTGLDGNTIYF.

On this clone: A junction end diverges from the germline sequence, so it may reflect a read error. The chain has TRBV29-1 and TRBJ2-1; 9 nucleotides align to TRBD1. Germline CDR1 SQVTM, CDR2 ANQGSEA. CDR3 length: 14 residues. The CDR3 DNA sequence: TGCAGCGTTAAAGACAGGGGGGATAACAATGAGCAGTTCTTC. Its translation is CSVKDRGDNNEQFF.

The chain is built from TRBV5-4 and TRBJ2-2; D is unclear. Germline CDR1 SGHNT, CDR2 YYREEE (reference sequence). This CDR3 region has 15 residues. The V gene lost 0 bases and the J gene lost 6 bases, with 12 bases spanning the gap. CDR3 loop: CASSLDPQKAGELFF. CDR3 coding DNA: TGTGCCAGCAGCTTGGATCCGCAGAAAGCCGGGGAGCTGTTTTTT.

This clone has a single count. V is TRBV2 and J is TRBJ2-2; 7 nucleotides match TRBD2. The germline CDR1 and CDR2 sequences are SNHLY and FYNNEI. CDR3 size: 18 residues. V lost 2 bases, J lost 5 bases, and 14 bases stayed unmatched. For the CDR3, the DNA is TGTGCCAGCAGTGAATTGGGACTAACGGCTCTCGAGACCGGGGAGCTGTTTTTT. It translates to CASSELGLTALETGELFF.

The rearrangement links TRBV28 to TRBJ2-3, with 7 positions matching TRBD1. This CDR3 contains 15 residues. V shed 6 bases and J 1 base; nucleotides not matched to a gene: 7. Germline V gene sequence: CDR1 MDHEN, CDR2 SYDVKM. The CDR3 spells CASSLLGTGTDTQYF. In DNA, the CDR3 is TGTGCCAGCAGCCTCCTTGGGACAGGCACAGATACGCAGTATTTT.